This TCR beta chain was found in a study of cytomegalovirus exposure and HLA in healthy donors listed by TCRdb under 2017. For the wider study: According to an earlier analysis of 550 to 750 of the donors, roughly 180 million T cells yielded 117 million unique TCR beta sequences and approximately 300 Gb of sequence data. Donor age, sex, ethnicity and CMV serostatus were compiled alongside the repertoire data. A later genetic analysis took genome-wide SNP genotypes for about three fifths of the 666 donors and used that subset as a discovery cohort. The aim of the study was to test whether cataloging public T cell receptors could identify signatures of past pathogen exposure. About 280 gigabases of sequencing data and approximately 92 million unique TCR sequences made up an early release that covered around 640 HLA-typed donors. A handful of DR-DQ haplotypes were handled as single units for association and clustering because linkage in the cohort was strong. An earlier analysis of about 620 of the donors applied high-throughput TCR beta sequencing to assess whether each TCR beta V gene segment acted as functional or pseudogenic. Among several hundred genotyped donors of the cohort, an average of around 240,000 unique TCR beta nucleotide sequences was sequenced per donor, of which roughly 17% were non-productive. Using immunosequencing, the study profiled T cell repertoires from 550 to 750 subjects and related those repertoires to cytomegalovirus serostatus. To predict cytomegalovirus infection status, the study brought together high-throughput TCR immunosequencing, statistical association of individual TCRs with disease status, and machine learning. HLA typing included class I and class II loci at four-digit resolution. All discovery cohort repertoires had been generated using a single sequencing platform. Of the roughly 410 genotyped donors, 75% to 85% were placed in the genetic ancestry cluster associated with self-reported Caucasian donors. To study patterns of TCR occurrence, a later analysis re-analyzed previously published TCR beta repertoires from 500 to 850 donors and added high-resolution HLA genotyping. Typing coverage varied by locus: 629-630 donors for A, B, C, DRB1 and DQB1; some 520 for DQA1; over 600 for DPA1; approximately 450 for DPB1. Along with the roughly 700-subject first cohort, a separate validation cohort of some 130 different subjects was used. In the later analysis, no new phenotypic data were used to find candidate immune exposures; instead, reliance was placed on TCR beta sequences and their occurrence across donors. The study at large found these results: Because some donors lacked HLA typing at each locus, the association tests relied only on the typed subset. Correlated functional status among segregating V segments might be attributable to linkage disequilibrium, but an unknown experimental factor could not be ruled out. Some IMGT-functional V segments, including TRBV6-2 and TRBV6-3, could not be told apart with the 87-base-pair reads, so those segments were excluded. A later analysis associated around 16,000 TCR beta sequences with specific HLA alleles at a false discovery rate of 0.05. Most TCR sequences were observed very rarely across donors, whereas some public TCRs were present in many individuals. The sequencing pipeline was judged likely to have produced a cluster of highly shared sequence variants as a technical artifact. A further reported finding was that TCR beta sequences accurately predicted the HLA-A and HLA-B alleles for most subjects in the first cohort. Cytomegalovirus status was reported to be diagnosed by the classifier with high specificity and sensitivity in both the original and validation cohorts. A few of the identified cytomegalovirus-associated TCR beta chains were confirmed in vitro to be specific for cytomegalovirus antigens. Sequencing depth was assumed to be roughly uniform across donors in the presence/absence analyses, though that assumption may not hold. A later analysis found that most CMV-associated TCR beta chains appeared HLA-restricted, with HLA associations seemingly driven largely by CMV exposure. CMV serostatus was the only immune exposure information available for the cohort. An association between a missense DCLRE1C variant and V-gene and J-gene trimming of TCR beta chains was found in a later genetic analysis and replicated in an independent cohort. Compared with the roughly 720-donor mean, donors in an Asian-associated ancestry cluster had fewer N-insertions in productive TCRs, according to a later genetic analysis. Only TCR beta chains were sequenced in this cohort, and the absence of alpha or paired-chain data limited detectable features. Assigning TCR associations to individual alleles was difficult when HLA alleles, especially DR and DQ, strongly co-occurred. A later analysis found that TCR association rates varied across HLA loci, with DRB1 alleles showing the most associated TCRs and HLA-C alleles the fewest. Several of the top co-occurrence clusters appeared to be linked to parvovirus B19, influenza, CMV and Epstein-Barr virus, according to a later analysis. Because counts were too low, seventeen rarely observed V segments, including chromosome 9 orphons, were excluded from the earlier analysis of 587 of the donors. The authors suggested that the approach could potentially be extended to other disease states and immunological phenotypes. The study gave a list of about 170 TCR beta chains associated with cytomegalovirus. A later analysis found that HLA-associated TCR beta chains were more clonally expanded and had lower generation probabilities than equally common non-associated chains. Broadly in line with IMGT annotations, most TCR beta V segments showed up in productive rearrangements about 87% or about 30% of the time in an earlier analysis of 450 to 750 of the donors.

The germline V and J ends show losses of 0 bases and 9 bases respectively, and no gene match explains 4 bases of the junction. Spanning cysteine to phenylalanine, the CDR3 consists of 14 amino acids. Only the CDR3 DNA is retained, 42 bases long and in frame from the first base. The germline V gene encodes CDR1 LGHNA and CDR2 YNFKEQ. The cohort consisted of more than 650 healthy bone marrow donors. Cohort members were all nominally healthy when sampled, although unrecorded immune exposures were likely present. The donor was CMV seronegative and was included in the group of approximately 350 seronegative cohort members. A peripheral blood sample was provided by each donor, and peripheral blood mononuclear cells were used for TCR beta sequencing. The Qiagen DNeasy Blood Extraction Kit was used to extract genomic DNA from the blood cell samples. Library preparation employed the immunoSEQ multiplex PCR assay. For the multiplex PCR, a mixture combining 60 forward primers for TCR Vbeta segments and 13 reverse primers for TCR Jbeta segments was used. The CDR3 region of rearranged TCR beta genes was amplified from genomic DNA with a multiplex PCR assay. The amplified TCR beta libraries were sequenced on the Illumina HiSeq System as 87-base-pair reads. Per the authors' processing: A later analysis counted tens of millions of unique TCR beta chains across the 500 to 850 repertoires, and 9 million to 14 million of these chains were shared by at least two donors. To remove PCR and sequencing errors, raw reads were error-corrected and collapsed into unique sequences using a nearest-neighbor algorithm that merged closely related sequences. CDR3 sequences were aligned to IMGT reference sequences to assign V, D and J gene segments. For a sequence to be retained, a match of at least six nucleotides was required to both a V gene segment and a J gene segment. A rearrangement counted as productive if the CDR3 had no stop codons and remained in frame with V and J, and every other rearrangement counted as non-productive. Following IMGT convention, CDR3 was defined as the stretch from the second conserved V-encoded cysteine to the conserved J-encoded phenylalanine. The earlier analysis of some 580 of the donors excluded any sequence lacking an unambiguous match to a single V gene segment. An earlier analysis of 550 to 650 of the donors classified V segments as functional when productive rearrangements were above 56.7% and as segregating when the standard deviation between donors was above 5%. To diagnose cytomegalovirus status from the catalog of TCR beta chain sequences, a statistical classification framework was built. V and J gene assignment, in a later analysis, came from comparing TCR nucleotide sequences with IMGT/GENE-DB human TR gene sequences. Using the TCRdist pipeline, a later analysis assigned CDR3 sequences along with most-parsimonious VDJ recombination scenarios. In a later analysis, each TCR beta chain was defined by its CDR3 amino acid sequence together with its V-gene family, and reads lacking a unique V-gene family were excluded. To address suspected cross-contamination and a sequencing artifact, a later analysis removed approximately 600 highly shared, low-generation-probability nucleotide sequences. A later analysis calculated a clonal expansion index for each public chain from normalized within-repertoire ranks of inferred template counts. Generation probabilities in a later analysis came from a VDJ recombination model fitted to out-of-frame rearrangements, and those results were checked against IGoR. A later analysis scored TCR-TCR, TCR-HLA and TCR-CMV co-occurrence with hypergeometric tests, applying a repertoire-size bias correction to TCR pairs. To estimate false discovery rates, a later analysis permuted the HLA or CMV assignments 20 times. In a later analysis, co-occurring TCRs were grouped using DBSCAN, and TCRdist sequence similarity was added for clustering within HLA-allele-positive subsets. Co-occurrence clustering excluded repertoires with fewer than 30,000 or more than 120,000 public chains, plus five with anomalous nucleotide sharing. The table comes from immuneACCESS by way of TCRdb, which keeps in-frame sequences with V and J called. Part of the clones is missing from these tables; in studies checked, under half for an unresolved V gene and the rest for unknown reasons. That table is the source of V, J and clone size, and D and trimming were worked out from the DNA. The table for this sample lists roughly 100,000 clones; over 80% of them were counted only once. The ten largest clones represent 5% to 6.5% of the sample.

Comments on this clone: Its target antigen remains unknown. Base qualities are missing; no much larger clone stands one base away.

The TCR was taken from a man younger than 35 in good health and CMV-seronegative. The rearranged segments are TRBV4-2 and TRBJ2-3; 9 bases in the middle match TRBD2. The specimen sequenced was PBMCs. The sequenced DNA: TGTGCCAGCAGCCAAGATCCGACTAGCGGAACGCAGTATTTT. It encodes CASSQDPTSGTQYF.